The rows below give T cell receptor beta chains drawn from one sample of a study of Ad26.COV2.S vaccination and SARS-CoV-2 variants. Generated by immunoSEQ multiplex PCR, the TCRdb table keeps only in-frame clones and is missing some. The sample includes 350,000 to 450,000 clones, around 90% of them seen just once. Source: peripheral blood, taken after recovery from COVID-19. All receptors come from a human donor who had recovered from COVID-19. CDR3s include the opening cysteine and the closing phenylalanine or tryptophan. The order of the fields is J gene, D gene, V gene, CDR3 length, clone size, CDR3 DNA, CDR3 protein. D genes are given only for firm matches. Part of the rows lack a size; the others show once, few, many or a class for expanded clones.

>TRBJ1-3|TRBD1|TRBV9|16|-
TGTGCCAGCAGCACTCGACAGGGTTTTGGTGGAAACACCATATATTTT
CASSTRQGFGGNTIYF
>TRBJ2-3|TRBD2|TRBV2|15|-
TGTGCCAGCAGTGAAGGGCTAGCGGACACAGATACGCAGTATTTT
CASSEGLADTDTQYF
>TRBJ2-5|TRBD1|TRBV7-9|14|-
TGTGCCAGCAGCCGGGACAGGGGACAAGAGACCCAGTACTTC
CASSRDRGQETQYF
>TRBJ2-7|-|TRBV27|13|-
TGTGCCAGCAGTCTAATCGATTCCTACGAGCAGTACTTC
CASSLIDSYEQYF
>TRBJ1-2|-|TRBV7-9|12|-
TGTGCCAGCAGTCTTAACAGGGATGGCTACACCTTC
CASSLNRDGYTF
>TRBJ1-2|-|TRBV7-9|14|-
TGTGCCAGCAGCCGGCGGACGGCGGTCTATGGCTACACCTTC
CASSRRTAVYGYTF
>TRBJ1-5|-|TRBV6-1|17|-
TGTGCCAGCAGTGAAGCGCTACTTTTTCGAGACAATCAGCCCCAGCATTTT
CASSEALLFRDNQPQHF
>TRBJ2-7|-|TRBV6-5|14|-
TGTGCCAGCAGTTACACGGGCCCGCCCTACGAGCAGTACTTC
CASSYTGPPYEQYF
>TRBJ2-3|-|TRBV3-1/TRBV3-2|14|-
TGTGCCAGCAGCCGCCCCCCCAGGTCAGATACGCAGTATTTT
CASSRPPRSDTQYF
>TRBJ1-6|-|TRBV13|14|-
TGTGCCAGCAGCGAACGGACGGGGGATTCACCCCTCCACTTT
CASSERTGDSPLHF
>TRBJ1-2|-|TRBV6-2/TRBV6-3|14|-
TGTGCCAGCAGTTACAGCAGGGTCGGGAGCGGCTACACCTTC
CASSYSRVGSGYTF
>TRBJ2-3|-|TRBV6-1|14|-
TGTGCCAGCAGTGAAGGTAGGGGTAGGGATACGCAGTATTTT
CASSEGRGRDTQYF
>TRBJ2-1|TRBD2|TRBV19|15|-
TGTGCCAGTAGTATTAAACTAGCGAGCGCTGTCGAGCAGTTCTTC
CASSIKLASAVEQFF
>TRBJ2-1|-|TRBV5-1|14|-
TGCGCCAGCAGCTGGGGGGCAGGGGAGGATGAGCAGTTCTTC
CASSWGAGEDEQFF
>TRBJ2-1|-|TRBV6-6|16|-
TGTGCCAGCAGTTTCGGACGGGGGAGCTCCTACAATGAGCAGTTCTTC
CASSFGRGSSYNEQFF
>TRBJ1-6|-|TRBV20-1|16|-
TGCAGTGCTAGTTCGGCGGGAAGCTCCTATAATTCACCCCTCCACTTT
CSASSAGSSYNSPLHF
>TRBJ2-3|-|TRBV18|16|once
TGTGCCAGCTCACCGCCACTAGTCGGGGTCCCAGGTGCGCAGTATTTT
CASSPPLVGVPGAQYF
>TRBJ1-1|-|TRBV27|13|-
TGTGCCAGCAGTTTAGGACGGAAAACTGAAGCTTTCTTT
CASSLGRKTEAFF
>TRBJ1-1|-|TRBV7-9|14|-
TGTGCCAGCAGCTTCGGACCCCTCTGGGCTGAAGCTTTCTTT
CASSFGPLWAEAFF
>TRBJ1-2|-|TRBV7-9|14|-
TGTGCCAGCAGCTTACGAGAACGATTCTATGGCTACACCTTC
CASSLRERFYGYTF
>TRBJ2-3|TRBD2|TRBV4-1|16|-
TGCGCCAGCAGGCTCAGACTAGCGGGGAGCACAGATACGCAGTATTTT
CASRLRLAGSTDTQYF
>TRBJ2-1|-|TRBV7-8|13|once
TGTGCCAGCAGCAATACCAGGGGCAATGAGCAGTTCTTC
CASSNTRGNEQFF
>TRBJ2-1|TRBD2|TRBV5-1|16|-
TGCGCCAGCAGCGTCAGACTAGCGGGGGGTTACAATGAGCAGTTCTTC
CASSVRLAGGYNEQFF
>TRBJ2-6|-|TRBV6-1|14|-
TGTGCCAGCAGTGAGGTCCAGGCGGTCGACGTCCTGACTTTC
CASSEVQAVDVLTF
>TRBJ1-3|-|TRBV7-8|14|-
TGTGCCAGCAGCGACCAAACTAGGGGAAACACCATATATTTT
CASSDQTRGNTIYF
>TRBJ2-3|-|TRBV11-2|14|-
TGTGCCAGCAGCTTAAGACTGAGCACAGATACGCAGTATTTT
CASSLRLSTDTQYF
>TRBJ1-2|-|TRBV29-1|13|-
TGCAGCGCCAGGGACGGATATAACTATGGCTACACCTTC
CSARDGYNYGYTF
>TRBJ2-5|-|TRBV14|16|-
TGTGCCAGCAGCCAGGTTCTGACAGGAGGGTTGGAGACCCAGTACTTC
CASSQVLTGGLETQYF
>TRBJ1-6|-|TRBV2|18|-
TGTGCCAGCAGTGAAGCGCTTGGGGGTCTACTAAATAATTCACCCCTCCACTTT
CASSEALGGLLNNSPLHF
>TRBJ2-5|-|TRBV5-1|15|-
TGCGCCAGCAGCGTTGGAGCGGGCCCCCGAGAGACCCAGTACTTC
CASSVGAGPRETQYF
>TRBJ1-2|-|TRBV10-3|15|-
TGTGCCATCAGTGAGTCGAACAGGGCGGAATATGGCTACACCTTC
CAISESNRAEYGYTF
>TRBJ1-1|-|TRBV27|18|-
TGTGCCAGCACGTTCCCTGGTGCTCTTGAGCGCCAGAACACTGAAGCTTTCTTT
CASTFPGALERQNTEAFF
>TRBJ1-1|-|TRBV7-9|16|once
TGTGCCAGCAGCTTCCCCGGGACGGGGGCGACCACTGAAGCTTTCTTT
CASSFPGTGATTEAFF
>TRBJ2-7|-|TRBV5-1|13|-
TGCGCCAGCAGCTTCGACACCTCCTACGAGCAGTACTTC
CASSFDTSYEQYF
>TRBJ2-5|-|TRBV4-3|14|-
TGCGCCAGCAGCCAAGGCCCTGCTCAAGAGACCCAGTACTTC
CASSQGPAQETQYF
>TRBJ1-2|-|TRBV5-1|15|-
TGCGCCAGCAGCTTGGCTTTGGAACAGGATTGGAGCTACACCTTC
CASSLALEQDWSYTF
>TRBJ1-6|-|TRBV27|14|-
TGTGCCAGCAGTTTGCGAGGGAAAAATTCACCCCTCCACTTT
CASSLRGKNSPLHF
>TRBJ2-2|-|TRBV27|15|-
TGTGCCAGCAGTTACCGGGCGCCGGAGACCGGGGAGCTGTTTTTT
CASSYRAPETGELFF
>TRBJ1-1|TRBD1|TRBV11-3|13|-
TGTGCCAGCAGCTGGACAGGGGTCACTGAAGCTTTCTTT
CASSWTGVTEAFF
>TRBJ2-1|-|TRBV11-2|14|once
TGTGCCAGCAGCTTAGGGGGTGGGGCCAATGAGCAGTTCTTC
CASSLGGGANEQFF
>TRBJ2-5|-|TRBV10-1|13|-
TGCGCCAGCAGCGACGACACGGTGGAGACCCAGTACTTC
CASSDDTVETQYF
>TRBJ1-1|-|TRBV5-6|12|-
TGTGCCAGCAGCTTAACTGACAGGGAAGCTTTCTTT
CASSLTDREAFF
>TRBJ2-3|-|TRBV5-1|16|-
TGCGCCAGCAGCTTGGGGACTGAATCTAGCACAGATACGCAGTATTTT
CASSLGTESSTDTQYF
>TRBJ2-7|-|TRBV6-2/TRBV6-3|15|-
TGTGCCAGCAGCCCCAGTTGGGGTCAGAACTACGAGCAGTACTTC
CASSPSWGQNYEQYF